The entry that follows covers one TCR beta chain sequence. Authors' analysis steps: Estimation of nucleated cell counts relied on the amplification of reference gene primers. Sequenced by immunoSEQ multiplex PCR; TCRdb stores in-frame clones only, minus some. V and J calls and clone size are given by that table; D and trimming were obtained from the DNA. Of 85,000 to 90,000 clones in the sample, 89% were seen once. The data derive from a study of blood T cell repertoires in COVID-19. Whole-study context: Acute-phase and convalescent COVID-19 samples originated in the United States, Italy and Spain. The analysed material was cDNA or gDNA that came from T cells, B-cell-depleted T cells, or PBMCs.

There are 17 residues in the CDR3. Germline V gene lookup returns CDR1 MNHNS and CDR2 SASEGT. The V and J ends lost 0 bases and 7 bases, in that order; junction bases with no gene match: 8. The chain employs TRBV6-1 and TRBJ2-1; 11 bases match TRBD2. The clonotype was recovered from a woman at least 80 years old with active COVID-19. The material sequenced was peripheral blood. The CDR3 DNA sequence: TGTGCCAGCAGTGAAGCGTTGGGGACTAGCGGACAAAATGAGCAGTTCTTC. It yields the protein CASSEALGTSGQNEQFF.